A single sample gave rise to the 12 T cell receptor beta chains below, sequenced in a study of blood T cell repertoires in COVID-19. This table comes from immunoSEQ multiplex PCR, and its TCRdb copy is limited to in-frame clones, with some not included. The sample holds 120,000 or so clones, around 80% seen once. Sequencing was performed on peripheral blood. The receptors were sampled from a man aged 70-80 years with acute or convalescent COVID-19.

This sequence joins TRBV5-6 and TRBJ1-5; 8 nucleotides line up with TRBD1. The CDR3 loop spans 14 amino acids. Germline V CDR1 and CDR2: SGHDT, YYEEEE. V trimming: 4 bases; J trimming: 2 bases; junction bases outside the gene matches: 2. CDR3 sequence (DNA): TGTGCCAGCAGCCTGGACAGGGGCAATCAGCCCCAGCATTTT. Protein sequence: CASSLDRGNQPQHF.

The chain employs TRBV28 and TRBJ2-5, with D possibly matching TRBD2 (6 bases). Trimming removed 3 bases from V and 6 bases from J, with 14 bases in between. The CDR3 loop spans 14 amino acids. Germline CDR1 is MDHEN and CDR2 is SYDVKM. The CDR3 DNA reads TGTGCCAGCAGTTTGGGGGGAGTTTTGCAGACCCAGTACTTC. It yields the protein CASSLGGVLQTQYF.

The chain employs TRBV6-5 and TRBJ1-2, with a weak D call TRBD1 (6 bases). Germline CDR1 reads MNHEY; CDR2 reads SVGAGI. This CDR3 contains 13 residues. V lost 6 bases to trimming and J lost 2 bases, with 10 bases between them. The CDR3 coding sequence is TGTGCCAGCAGGAGACAGGAGAACTATGGCTACACCTTC. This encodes CASRRQENYGYTF.

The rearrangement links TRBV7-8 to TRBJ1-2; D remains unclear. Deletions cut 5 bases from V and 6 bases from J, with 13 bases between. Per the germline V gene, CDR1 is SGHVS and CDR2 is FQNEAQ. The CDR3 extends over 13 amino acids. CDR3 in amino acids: CASSLGEADGYTF. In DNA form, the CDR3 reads TGTGCCAGCAGCCTCGGGGAAGCGGATGGCTACACCTTC. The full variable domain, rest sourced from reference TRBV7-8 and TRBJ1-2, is GAGVSQSPRYKVAKRGQDVALRCDPISGHVSLFWYQQALGQGPEFLTYFQNEAQLDKSGLPSDRFFAERPEGSVSTLKIQRTQQEDSAVYLCASSLGEADGYTFGSGTRLTVV.

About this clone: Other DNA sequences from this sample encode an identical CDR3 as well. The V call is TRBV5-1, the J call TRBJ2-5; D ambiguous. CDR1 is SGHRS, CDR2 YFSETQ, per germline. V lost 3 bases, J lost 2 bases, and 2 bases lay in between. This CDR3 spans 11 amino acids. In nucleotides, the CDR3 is TGCGCCAGCAGCTCACAAGAGACCCAGTACTTC. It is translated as CASSSQETQYF.

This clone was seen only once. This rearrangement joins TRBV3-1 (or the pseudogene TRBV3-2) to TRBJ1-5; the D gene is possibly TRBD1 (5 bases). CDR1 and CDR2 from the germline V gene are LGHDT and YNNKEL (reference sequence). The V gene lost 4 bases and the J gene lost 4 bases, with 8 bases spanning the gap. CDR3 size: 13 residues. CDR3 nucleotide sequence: TGTGCCAGCAGCCCGACAGCTAATCAGCCCCAGCATTTT. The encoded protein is CASSPTANQPQHF.

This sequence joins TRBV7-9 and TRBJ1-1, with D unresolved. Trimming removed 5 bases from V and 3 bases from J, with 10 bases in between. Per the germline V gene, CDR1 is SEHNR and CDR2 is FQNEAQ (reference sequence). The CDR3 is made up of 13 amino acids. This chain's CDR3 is CASSAHADTEAFF. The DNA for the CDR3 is TGTGCCAGCAGCGCGCACGCGGACACTGAAGCTTTCTTT. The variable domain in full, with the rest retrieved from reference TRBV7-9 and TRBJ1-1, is DTGVSQNPRHKITKRGQNVTFRCDPISEHNRLYWYRQTLGQGPEFLTYFQNEAQLEKSRLLSDRFSAERPKGSFSTLEIQRTEQGDSAMYLCASSAHADTEAFFGQGTRLTVV.

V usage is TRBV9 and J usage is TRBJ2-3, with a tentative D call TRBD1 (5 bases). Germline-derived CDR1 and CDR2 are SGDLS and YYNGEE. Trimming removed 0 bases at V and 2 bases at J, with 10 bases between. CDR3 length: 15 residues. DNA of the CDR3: TGTGCCAGCAGCGTAGTGGGGCAGCCCACAGATACGCAGTATTTT. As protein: CASSVVGQPTDTQYF.

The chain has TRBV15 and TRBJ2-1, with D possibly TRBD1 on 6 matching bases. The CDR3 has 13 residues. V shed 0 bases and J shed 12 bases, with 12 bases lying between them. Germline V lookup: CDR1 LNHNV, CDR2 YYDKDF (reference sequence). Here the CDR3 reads CATSRDKTGRQFF. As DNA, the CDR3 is TGTGCCACCAGCAGAGATAAGACAGGCCGGCAGTTCTTC.

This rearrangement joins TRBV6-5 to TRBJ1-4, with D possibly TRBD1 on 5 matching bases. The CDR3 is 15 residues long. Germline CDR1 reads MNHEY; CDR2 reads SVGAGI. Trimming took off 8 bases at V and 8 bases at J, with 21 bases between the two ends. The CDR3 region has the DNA TGTGCCAGCGGGGGAGGCAGGATGGGTCTGGAAAAACTGTTTTTT. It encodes CASGGGRMGLEKLFF.

Here the CDR3 reads CASSQQDSLNTEAFF. For the CDR3, the DNA is TGTGCCAGCAGCCAGCAGGACAGTCTGAACACTGAAGCTTTCTTT. The chain couples TRBV4-2 to TRBJ1-1, with TRBD1 as a possible D gene (6 bases). The V and J ends lost 3 bases and 0 bases respectively, with 11 bases between them. Looked up from germline, CDR1 is LGHNA and CDR2 is YNFKEQ. The CDR3 extends over 15 amino acids.

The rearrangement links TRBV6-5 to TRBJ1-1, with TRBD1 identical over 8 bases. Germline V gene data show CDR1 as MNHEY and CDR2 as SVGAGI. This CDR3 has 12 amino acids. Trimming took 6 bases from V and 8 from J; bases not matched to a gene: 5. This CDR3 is CASSRTGFEAFF. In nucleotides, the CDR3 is TGTGCCAGCAGCCGGACAGGGTTCGAAGCTTTCTTT.